The next 20 T cell receptor beta chains were all read from a single sample in a study of blood T cells in healthy people across ages. The use of a sample-barcoded 5' primer and a J-beta primer mix characterized a second PCR of about 7 to 12 cycles. MiXCR was run by TCRdb on the 5' RACE reads, yielding one entry per CDR3 protein. Of 600,000 to 800,000 distinct CDR3 sequences detected, over 20% appear once; the ten largest clones hold 3.5% to 4%. Sequencing was performed on blood. These receptors were taken from a man in his 70s in good health.

The rearrangement links TRBV20-1 to TRBJ2-5; unclear D gene. This CDR3 is 13 amino acids long. Germline CDR1 is DFQATT and CDR2 is SNEGSKA (reference sequence). V was pared by 2 bases and J by 5 bases, with 12 bases between. The CDR3 sequence: CSARSESSETQYF. The CDR3 bases are TGCAGTGCTAGATCGGAATCTTCGGAGACCCAGTACTTC.

This clonotype was counted only a few times. The gene calls are TRBV10-3 and TRBJ2-3; tentatively, D is TRBD2 (6 bases). The germline V gene has CDR1 ENHRY and CDR2 SYGVKD. The CDR3 runs 14 residues. V lost 7 bases, J lost 1 base, and 12 bases lay in between. Here the CDR3 reads CAIMEGGGTDTQYF. Here the CDR3 DNA reads TGTGCCATCATGGAGGGAGGAGGCACAGATACGCAGTATTTT.

V and J are TRBV3-1 and TRBJ1-5; possibly TRBD1 for D (5 bases). Trimming removed 0 bases at V and 6 bases at J, with 15 bases between. CDR3 size: 16 residues. Per the germline V gene, CDR1 is LGHDT and CDR2 is YNNKEL (reference sequence). CDR3 sequence: CASSQDQQGVGQPQHF. The CDR3 nucleotides are TGTGCCAGCAGCCAAGATCAGCAAGGGGTCGGTCAGCCCCAGCATTTT. Full variable domain (rest looked up from reference TRBV3-1 and TRBJ1-5): DTAVSQTPKYLVTQMGNDKSIKCEQNLGHDTMYWYKQDSKKFLKIMFSYNNKELIINETVPNRFSPKSPDKAHLNLHINSLELGDSAVYFCASSQDQQGVGQPQHFGDGTRLSIL.

This chain uses TRBV20-1 with TRBJ2-5; 9 positions agree with TRBD1. This CDR3 has 15 residues. Germline V gene sequence: CDR1 DFQATT, CDR2 SNEGSKA (reference sequence). Trimming removed 5 bases from V and 5 bases from J; junction bases left unmatched: 12. CDR3 sequence (DNA): TGCAGTGCTCGATCGGGACAGGGTCTTCCCGAGACCCAGTACTTC. Protein sequence: CSARSGQGLPETQYF.

Comment on this clonotype: Germline and junction disagree at one end, which may indicate a read error. The chain links TRBV20-1 to TRBJ1-1; D perhaps matches TRBD1 (6 bases). The CDR3 sequence is 18 residues long. CDR1 is DFQATT and CDR2 is SNEGSKA in the germline V gene (reference sequence). The CDR3 DNA sequence: TGCAGTGCTAGAATCGGGACCTCCCAGGGGATGAGGAACGCTGAAGCTTTCTTT. Translating gives CSARIGTSQGMRNAEAFF.

The V gene is TRBV18, the J gene TRBJ1-4; D call uncertain. From germline, CDR1 is KGHSH and CDR2 LQKENI. Trimming stripped 3 bases from V and 7 bases from J, with 9 bases between. This CDR3 is built from 13 residues. In DNA form, the CDR3 reads TGTGCCAGCTCACCCGATTGGGGTGAAAAACTGTTTTTT. Translated: CASSPDWGEKLFF. Full variable domain (remainder filled in from reference TRBV18 and TRBJ1-4): NAGVMQNPRHLVRRRGQEARLRCSPMKGHSHVYWYRQLPEEGLKFMVYLQKENIIDESGMPKERFSAEFPKEGPSILRIQQVVRGDSAAYFCASSPDWGEKLFFGSGTQLSVL.

The CDR3 sequence is CASSTRQGKNTEAFF. The CDR3 region has the DNA TGTGCCAGCAGCACCAGACAGGGGAAGAACACTGAAGCTTTCTTT. V and J are TRBV13 and TRBJ1-1; 8 positions match TRBD1. V lost 5 bases and J lost 1; bases outside the gene matches: 6. CDR1 PRHDT and CDR2 FYEKMQ come from the germline V gene (reference sequence). The CDR3 runs 15 residues.

The chain combines TRBV10-2 with TRBJ2-5; possible D gene TRBD1, 6 bases. Germline CDR1 and CDR2: WSHSY and SAAADI. This CDR3 has 14 residues. V was pared by 6 bases and J by 3 bases, with 14 bases between. In nucleotides, the CDR3 is TGCGCCAGCAGAATGAACAGGGTAAAAGAGACCCAGTACTTC. Protein: CASRMNRVKETQYF.

This clonotype was counted many times. The rearrangement uses TRBV29-1 and TRBJ2-2; a possible D gene is TRBD2 (5 bases). Trimming cost V 3 bases and J 4 bases, with 12 bases left between them. CDR1 and CDR2 from the germline V gene are SQVTM and ANQGSEA. This CDR3 is built from 14 residues. CDR3 loop: CSVEVQAGTGELFF. The CDR3 DNA reads as TGCAGCGTTGAGGTCCAGGCGGGCACCGGGGAGCTGTTTTTT.

This clonotype was picked up a small number of times. This chain joins TRBV29-1 and TRBJ2-1; 7 bases are shared with TRBD1. CDR1 is SQVTM, CDR2 ANQGSEA, per germline. The length of the CDR3 is 12 residues. Unmatched junction bases numbered 7, after V lost 5 bases and J lost 9 bases. The CDR3 DNA reads as TGCAGCGTTCGTATCTCAGGGGGTGAGCAGTTCTTC. Translating gives CSVRISGGEQFF.

This chain uses TRBV7-8 with TRBJ1-1, with D possibly matching TRBD1 (5 bases). V gave up 8 bases and J gave up 2 bases, with 15 bases separating them. Germline values: CDR1 SGHVS, CDR2 FQNEAQ. The CDR3 is 14 amino acids. This CDR3 reads CASGLDTGNTEAFF. CDR3 in DNA: TGTGCCAGCGGACTTGATACAGGTAACACTGAAGCTTTCTTT.

The chain combines TRBV4-1 with TRBJ2-6; no reliable D call. Germline lookup yields CDR1 MGHRA and CDR2 YSYEKL. The CDR3 runs to 16 residues. Trimming stripped 0 bases from V and 2 bases from J, with 8 bases between. The CDR3 region has the DNA TGCGCCAGCAGCCAAGATAGGAAGACTGGGGCCAACGTCCTGACTTTC. It translates to CASSQDRKTGANVLTF.

V gene TRBV5-6 combines with J gene TRBJ1-1; D might be TRBD1 (6 bases). Germline CDR1 reads SGHDT; CDR2 reads YYEEEE. This CDR3 spans 13 amino acids. V lost 4 bases, J lost 9 bases, and 16 bases lay in between. This CDR3 is CASSLQQGPKAFF. Here the CDR3 DNA reads TGTGCCAGCAGCCTACAACAGGGTCCTAAAGCTTTCTTT.

The chain recombines TRBV12-3 or TRBV12-4 with TRBJ1-6, with no clear D. V shed 5 bases and J shed 9 bases, with 8 bases lying between them. This CDR3 region has 12 residues. The DNA of the CDR3 is TGTGCCAGCAGTGAAAAAAGTTCACCCCTCCACTTT. Protein sequence: CASSEKSSPLHF.

The chain employs TRBV7-2 and TRBJ2-7, with 13 bases lining up with TRBD2. Germline lookup yields CDR1 SGHTA and CDR2 FQGNSA. This CDR3 has 16 residues. Trimming cost V 5 bases and J 2 bases; bases outside gene matches: 6. The CDR3 sequence: CASSPRTSGRTYEQYF. The CDR3 DNA reads as TGTGCCAGCAGCCCCAGGACTAGCGGGAGAACCTACGAGCAGTACTTC.

The rearrangement joins TRBV7-2 to TRBJ2-1; 13 bases line up with TRBD2. V gave up 5 bases and J gave up 7 bases; unmatched junction bases: 5. CDR1 is SGHTA, CDR2 FQGNSA, per germline. The CDR3 extends over 15 amino acids. The CDR3: CASSVTSGRINEQFF. CDR3 in DNA: TGTGCCAGCAGCGTGACTAGCGGGAGGATAAATGAGCAGTTCTTC.

The genes are TRBV5-1 and TRBJ2-1; TRBD2 aligns across 12 bases. This CDR3 spans 16 amino acids. V lost 4 bases to trimming and J lost 9 bases; unmatched junction nucleotides: 11. Looked up from germline, CDR1 is SGHRS and CDR2 is YFSETQ. The CDR3 coding sequence is TGCGCCAGCAGCGTGGGTCGACTAGCGGGAGCCGGTGAGCAGTTCTTC. It codes for CASSVGRLAGAGEQFF.

This clonotype came up a few times. The rearrangement uses TRBV20-1 and TRBJ2-5; TRBD2 might be the D (6 bases). The J call may be in error: the DNA end matches TRBJ2-1 better. The CDR3 length is 13 residues. CDR1 is DFQATT, CDR2 SNEGSKA, per germline (reference sequence). The CDR3: CSAKDYFSDEQFF. CDR3 DNA: TGCAGTGCTAAGGACTATTTTTCCGACGAGCAGTTCTTC.

The chain combines TRBV12-3 or TRBV12-4 with TRBJ2-7; D is uncertain. The CDR3 consists of 13 residues. Trimming took off 0 bases at V and 6 bases at J, with 9 bases between the two ends. CDR3 in DNA: TGTGCCAGCAGTTTAGCGCGCGACCTCGAGCAGTACTTC. This gives the protein CASSLARDLEQYF.

This clonotype came up a few times. This chain joins TRBV12-5 and TRBJ2-3; D gene ambiguous. Germline values: CDR1 LGHNT, CDR2 FRNRAP. Trimming took 0 bases from V and 3 from J, leaving 4 bases between them. The CDR3 is 13 residues long. This chain's CDR3 is CASGLVGTDTQYF. Written as DNA, the CDR3 is TGTGCTAGTGGTTTGGTGGGAACAGATACGCAGTATTTT.